Here is one TCR beta chain with its context. Some clones are missing from TCRdb's copy, which holds only in-frame ones; the method was immunoSEQ multiplex PCR. The sample has about 300,000 clones, roughly 85% seen once. This entry belongs to a study of blood T cell repertoires in COVID-19. V lost 9 bases, J lost 7 bases, and 10 bases lay in between. The CDR3 is made up of 12 amino acids. Germline-derived CDR1 and CDR2 are MNHEY and SMNVEV (reference sequence). The specimen was PBMCs or T cells enriched from blood (not recorded which). The receptor was derived from a woman in her 50s who had recovered from COVID-19. V is TRBV27 and J is TRBJ1-6; D uncertain. CDR3 region: CASAELNSPLHF. Here the CDR3 DNA reads TGTGCCAGTGCCGAACTCAATTCACCCCTCCACTTT.